These 19 T cell receptor beta chains came from one sample sequenced in a study of technical replicates of blood from a few donors. The method was immunoSEQ multiplex PCR; TCRdb's version includes in-frame clones alone and lacks a portion of them. This sample yields around 69,000 clones, of which roughly 88% are seen a single time; approximately 4.4% belongs to the top ten. Sequenced input: PBMCs. The receptors were sampled from a human donor in good health. Some clones in this sample may be carry-over from other donors' samples.

This sequence joins TRBV11-3 and TRBJ1-2; D may be TRBD1 (5 bases). The CDR3 is 14 amino acids. Deletions cut 2 bases from V and 4 bases from J, with 11 bases between. In germline, CDR1 is SGHNT, CDR2 YENEEA. CDR3 loop: CASSLKTETYGYTF. The CDR3 DNA is TGTGCCAGCAGCTTAAAGACAGAAACCTATGGCTACACCTTC.

This chain links TRBV11-2 with TRBJ2-5; 8 nucleotides match TRBD2. The CDR3 covers 15 residues. V gave up 5 bases and J gave up 5 bases; unmatched junction bases: 10. The germline V gene encodes CDR1 SGHAT and CDR2 FQNNGV. The chain's CDR3 is CASSGTGTRTETQYF. In DNA form, the CDR3 reads TGTGCCAGCAGCGGAACCGGGACTAGGACGGAGACCCAGTACTTC.

This CDR3 reads CASSAGTARGQFF. DNA of the CDR3: TGTGCCAGCAGCGCCGGGACAGCTCGGGGGCAGTTCTTC. The rearrangement uses TRBV7-3 and TRBJ2-1, with 7 bases lining up with TRBD1. The V gene's germline CDR1 is SGHTA and CDR2 FQGTGA. Trimming removed 5 bases from V and 12 bases from J; junction bases left unmatched: 10. The CDR3 is 13 residues long.

The J gene is TRBJ2-5, the V gene TRBV5-1, with 9 bases lining up with TRBD1. The CDR3 is 14 residues long. The V and J ends lost 7 bases and 2 bases, in that order; junction bases with no gene match: 6. The germline V gene has CDR1 SGHRS and CDR2 YFSETQ. This chain's CDR3 is CASQEGQGQETQYF. CDR3 sequence (DNA): TGCGCCAGCCAAGAAGGACAGGGGCAAGAGACCCAGTACTTC.

V usage is TRBV13 and J usage is TRBJ2-5; TRBD2 is a possible D gene (6 bases). Germline V gives CDR1 PRHDT, CDR2 FYEKMQ (reference sequence). Trimming shortened V by 0 bases and J by 5 bases, and 10 bases separated the two germline ends. This CDR3 spans 14 amino acids. CDR3 sequence reads: CASSLGGSLETQYF. The CDR3 nucleotides are TGTGCCAGCAGCTTAGGCGGGAGTCTCGAGACCCAGTACTTC. Drawing the rest from reference TRBV13 and TRBJ2-5, the complete variable domain is AAGVIQSPRHLIKEKRETATLKCYPIPRHDTVYWYQQGPGQDPQFLISFYEKMQSDKGSIPDRFSAQQFSDYHSELNMSSLELGDSALYFCASSLGGSLETQYFGPGTRLLVL.

The V gene is TRBV7-9, the J gene TRBJ2-7, with 8 bases that match TRBD1. In germline, CDR1 is SEHNR, CDR2 FQNEAQ (reference sequence). CDR3 length: 15 residues. V gave up 4 bases and J gave up 2 bases; unmatched junction bases: 7. CDR3: CASSSGTGRTYEQYF. DNA of the CDR3: TGTGCCAGCAGCTCCGGGACAGGTCGGACCTACGAGCAGTACTTC.

The chain joins TRBV18 to TRBJ1-6; 10 bases are shared with TRBD1. V gave up 5 bases and J gave up 9 bases; unmatched junction bases: 7. This CDR3 spans 15 amino acids. The germline V gene encodes CDR1 KGHSH and CDR2 LQKENI. CDR3 bases: TGTGCCAGCTCAGACCCGGGACAGGGGATTTCACCCCTCCACTTT. It codes for CASSDPGQGISPLHF.

The rearrangement uses TRBV11-2 and TRBJ2-7; D gene uncertain. V gave up 2 bases and J gave up 1 base, with 6 bases separating them. The length of the CDR3 is 13 residues. From germline, CDR1 is SGHAT and CDR2 FQNNGV. The CDR3 here is CASSLSGSYEQYF. The CDR3 DNA follows: TGTGCCAGCAGCTTATCAGGATCCTACGAGCAGTACTTC.

The table lists this clone with a few counts. The CDR3, as DNA: TGTGCCAGCAGCTTGTACGGGGATTCATCCTACGAGCAGTACTTC. Amino acids: CASSLYGDSSYEQYF. V and J are TRBV5-4 and TRBJ2-7, with D tentatively TRBD2 (5 bases). The CDR3 covers 15 residues. V lost 1 base and J lost 1, with 12 bases in between. Germline CDR1 and CDR2: SGHNT and YYREEE (reference sequence). Based on the CDR3 plus reference TRBV5-4 and TRBJ2-7, the full variable domain is ETGVTQSPTHLIKTRGQQVTLRCSSQSGHNTVSWYQQALGQGPQFIFQYYREEENGRGNFPPRFSGLQFPNYSSELNVNALELDDSALYLCASSLYGDSSYEQYFGPGTRLTVT.

The chain carries TRBV5-4 and TRBJ1-1, with 10 positions matching TRBD1. CDR3 length: 15 residues. Looked up from germline, CDR1 is SGHNT and CDR2 is YYREEE (reference sequence). V lost 4 bases to trimming and J lost 5 bases; unmatched junction nucleotides: 8. The CDR3 reads CASSRTGTGETEAFF. CDR3 DNA: TGTGCCAGCAGCCGGACCGGGACAGGGGAAACTGAAGCTTTCTTT.

This clone was seen once. This rearrangement joins TRBV2 to TRBJ2-3; 7 bases agree with TRBD2. This CDR3 region has 16 residues. V was clipped by 6 bases and J by 5 bases; unmatched bases: 14. CDR1 and CDR2 (germline): SNHLY, FYNNEI. This CDR3 reads CASSKLSGSGGDTQYF. CDR3 DNA: TGTGCCAGCAGCAAACTTAGCGGGTCGGGGGGAGATACGCAGTATTTT.

The chain couples TRBV18 to TRBJ1-3, with 8 bases aligning to TRBD1. CDR3 length: 17 amino acids. The germline V gene encodes CDR1 KGHSH and CDR2 LQKENI. V shed 2 bases and J 4 bases; nucleotides not matched to a gene: 10. The CDR3 loop is CASSPRNAGTGGNTIYF. The CDR3 bases are TGTGCCAGCTCACCAAGAAACGCCGGGACAGGAGGAAACACCATATATTTT.

V usage is TRBV19 and J usage is TRBJ2-7; 9 positions match TRBD1. The CDR3 has 18 residues. Germline values: CDR1 LNHDA, CDR2 SQIVND (reference sequence). The J segment lost 3 bases and the V segment lost 3 bases, leaving 15 bases of the junction unmatched. The CDR3 is CASSIAGQGMGWDYEQYF. In DNA form, the CDR3 reads TGTGCCAGTAGTATTGCTGGACAGGGGATGGGTTGGGACTACGAGCAGTACTTC.

The chain joins TRBV19 to TRBJ2-1; the D gene is possibly TRBD1 (6 bases). V lost 5 bases and J lost 4, with 12 bases in between. This CDR3 is 14 amino acids long. Germline CDR1 is LNHDA and CDR2 is SQIVND (reference sequence). The CDR3 nucleotides are TGTGCCAGTAGTGTTACAGGGAGATACAATGAGCAGTTCTTC. Its translation is CASSVTGRYNEQFF. The full variable domain, with the rest looked up from reference TRBV19 and TRBJ2-1, is DGGITQSPKYLFRKEGQNVTLSCEQNLNHDAMYWYRQDPGQGLRLIYYSQIVNDFQKGDIAEGYSVSREKKESFPLTVTSAQKNPTAFYLCASSVTGRYNEQFFGPGTRLTVL.

This chain uses TRBV2 with TRBJ2-4, with D hard to call. Germline-derived CDR1 and CDR2 are SNHLY and FYNNEI. The CDR3 is 16 amino acids. The V end was cut by 2 bases, the J end by 0 bases, with 11 bases between. CDR3 in DNA: TGTGCCAGCAGTGAATCCTGGGCCCTAGCCAAAAACATTCAGTACTTC. It is translated as CASSESWALAKNIQYF. The complete variable domain, with remaining parts taken from reference TRBV2 and TRBJ2-4, reads EPEVTQTPSHQVTQMGQEVILRCVPISNHLYFYWYRQILGQKVEFLVSFYNNEISEKSEIFDDQFSVERPDGSNFTLKIRSTKLEDSAMYFCASSESWALAKNIQYFGAGTRLSVL.

This rearrangement joins TRBV19 to TRBJ2-7, with 7 bases aligning to TRBD1. Germline CDR1 is LNHDA and CDR2 is SQIVND (reference sequence). The CDR3 is 13 residues long. V shed 4 bases and J 6 bases; nucleotides not matched to a gene: 6. The CDR3 spells CASSSRGTAEQYF. CDR3 nucleotide sequence: TGTGCCAGTAGTAGCAGGGGGACGGCCGAGCAGTACTTC.

This sequence joins TRBV6-1 and TRBJ2-7; 12 bases match TRBD2. CDR1 and CDR2 from the germline V gene are MNHNS and SASEGT. Germline trimming cut 3 bases from V and 10 bases from J; bases unmatched to any gene: 16. The CDR3 totals 17 residues. The DNA of the CDR3 is TGTGCCAGCAGTGATGCGTTCCGGACTAGCGGGACACCTTATCAGTACTTC. As protein: CASSDAFRTSGTPYQYF.

This chain uses TRBV2 with TRBJ2-1; a possible D gene is TRBD1 (6 bases). This CDR3 has 12 amino acids. The germline CDR1 and CDR2 sequences are SNHLY and FYNNEI. V was pared by 3 bases and J by 14 bases, with 14 bases between. The CDR3: CASSEWGREKFF. The CDR3, as DNA: TGTGCCAGCAGTGAGTGGGGGCGCGAAAAGTTCTTC.

The V call is TRBV27, the J call TRBJ1-1; D is unresolved. This CDR3 has 14 amino acids. Germline CDR1 reads MNHEY; CDR2 reads SMNVEV (reference sequence). The V gene lost 5 bases and the J gene lost 3 bases, with 13 bases spanning the gap. CDR3 in amino acids: CASSLVGRDTEAFF. For the CDR3, the DNA is TGTGCCAGCAGTCTTGTAGGGAGGGACACTGAAGCTTTCTTT.